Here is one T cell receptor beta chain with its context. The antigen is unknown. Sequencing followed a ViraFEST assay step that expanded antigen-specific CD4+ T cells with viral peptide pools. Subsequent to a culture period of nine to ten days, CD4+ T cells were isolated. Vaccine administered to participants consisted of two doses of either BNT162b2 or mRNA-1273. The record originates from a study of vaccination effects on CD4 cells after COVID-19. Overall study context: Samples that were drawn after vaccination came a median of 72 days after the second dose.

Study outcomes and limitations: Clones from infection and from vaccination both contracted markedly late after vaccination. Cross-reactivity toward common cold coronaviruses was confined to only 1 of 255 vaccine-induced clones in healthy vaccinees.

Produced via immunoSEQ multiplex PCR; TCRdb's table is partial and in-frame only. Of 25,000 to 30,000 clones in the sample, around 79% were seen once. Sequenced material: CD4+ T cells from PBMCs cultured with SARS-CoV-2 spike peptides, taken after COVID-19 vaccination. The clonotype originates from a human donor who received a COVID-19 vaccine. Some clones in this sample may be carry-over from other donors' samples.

The CDR3 region is CASSEFGTGTTEAFF. As DNA, the CDR3 is TGTGCCAGCAGTGAATTCGGGACAGGGACCACTGAAGCTTTCTTT. The rearrangement joins TRBV25-1 to TRBJ1-1, with 9 bases matching TRBD1. Germline CDR1 MGHDK, CDR2 SYGVNS. Unmatched junction bases numbered 4, after V lost 1 base and J lost 4 bases. This CDR3 region has 15 residues.